This T cell receptor (beta chain) was identified in a study of blood T cell repertoires in COVID-19. Study overall: T cells, B-cell-depleted T cells, or PBMCs supplied cDNA or gDNA.

This CDR3 is 13 amino acids long. The V gene lost 0 bases and the J gene lost 11 bases, with 8 bases spanning the gap. The germline V gene has CDR1 MNHEY and CDR2 SMNVEV (reference sequence). Only a few counts were recorded for this clone. Methods used by the authors: Nucleated cell counts were estimated from reference gene primer amplification. The protocol was immunoSEQ multiplex PCR, while the TCRdb copy is restricted to in-frame clones and leaves out a portion. That table furnishes V, J and clone size, whereas the DNA furnished D and trimming. The repertoire holds around 23,000 clones, with 72% as singletons.

This sequence originates from an elderly woman with acute or convalescent COVID-19. The sample comprised peripheral blood. The chain links TRBV27 to TRBJ1-6; D gene uncertain. CDR3 in amino acids: CASSLSRQAPLHF. CDR3 coding DNA: TGTGCCAGCAGTTTATCCCGGCAGGCACCCCTCCACTTT.